The entry that follows covers one T cell receptor (beta chain) sequence. This CDR3 is missing its conserved last phenylalanine or tryptophan, likely due to a read error. CDR3 length: 17 amino acids. Germline CDR1 is SGHVS and CDR2 is FNYEAQ. V gave up 3 bases and J gave up 1 base; unmatched junction bases: 10. MiXCR was run by TCRdb on the PCR reads, yielding one entry per CDR3 protein. This table holds about 510,000 distinct CDR3 sequences, roughly 24% found once. This record belongs to a study of molecular identifiers for immune sequencing clone quantification. The chain carries TRBV7-6 and TRBJ1-1; 8 nucleotides match TRBD1. The TCR comes from a human donor in good health. Some libraries in this study had Jurkat cell RNA spiked in. The material sequenced was naive CD8+ T cells from blood, with Jurkat cell RNA spiked in. Described subset: FACS-sorted CD8+CD4-CCR7+CD45RA+ naive T cells. The CDR3, as DNA: TGTGCCAGCAGCTTGCGGACAGGGTTTATGCAGAACACTGAAGCTTTCTTG. Protein: CASSLRTGFMQNTEAFL.